This section outlines one T cell receptor beta chain sequence together with its context. At one boundary the junction diverges from the germline segment, which might be a read error. The data belong to a study of blood T cells in healthy people across ages. The study isolated at least 7 million PBMCs from each sample. The CDR3 is 16 residues long. Through a sample-barcoded 5' primer and a J-beta primer mix, a second PCR was run for roughly 7 to 11 cycles. TCRdb redid the calling of the 5' RACE reads with MiXCR, one entry per CDR3 protein. The sample records around 1,500,000 distinct CDR3 sequences, approximately 40% being singletons.

This chain joins TRBV12-3 or TRBV12-4 and TRBJ2-3, with 10 bases that match TRBD2. The source material was blood. This sequence originates from a young woman in good health. CDR3 in amino acids: CTSFPSGTSASDTQYF. Here the CDR3 DNA reads TGTACCAGTTTTCCTTCCGGGACTAGCGCCTCAGATACGCAGTATTTT.